This T cell receptor beta chain was captured in a study of CD8 T cells in ankylosing spondylitis. The study's findings and limits: Characteristic, it appeared, of ankylosing spondylitis blood was a TCR beta motif of roughly 8 highly homologous variants.

The J segment lost 5 bases and the V segment lost 2 bases, leaving 4 bases of the junction unmatched. The CDR3 is made up of 13 amino acids. The V gene's germline CDR1 is GTSNPN and CDR2 SVGIG (reference sequence). TCRdb used MiXCR to reprocess the 5' RACE reads, holding one entry per CDR3 protein. The sample holds roughly 670,000 distinct CDR3 sequences, roughly 20% seen once. The count of this clonotype is one. Its cognate antigen is unknown. The gene calls are TRBV30 and TRBJ1-1, with 8 bases matching TRBD1. What was sequenced was blood, either unsorted or a sorted T cell fraction (not recorded which). The source is a male donor with ankylosing spondylitis. The CDR3 region is CAWSPGTGTEAFF. In DNA, the CDR3 is TGTGCCTGGAGTCCCGGGACAGGTACTGAAGCTTTCTTT.